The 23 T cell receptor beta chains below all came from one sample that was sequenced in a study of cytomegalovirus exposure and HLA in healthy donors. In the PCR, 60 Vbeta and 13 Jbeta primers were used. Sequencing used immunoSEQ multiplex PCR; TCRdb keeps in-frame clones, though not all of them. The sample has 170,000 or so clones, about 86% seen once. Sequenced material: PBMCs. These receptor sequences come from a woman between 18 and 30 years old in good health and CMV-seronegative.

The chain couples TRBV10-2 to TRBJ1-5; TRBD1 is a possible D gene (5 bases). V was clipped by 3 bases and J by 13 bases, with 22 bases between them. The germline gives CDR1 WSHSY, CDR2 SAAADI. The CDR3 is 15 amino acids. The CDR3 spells CASSDGRRYARGQHF. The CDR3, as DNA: TGCGCCAGCAGTGATGGAAGGCGATACGCGCGGGGGCAGCATTTT.

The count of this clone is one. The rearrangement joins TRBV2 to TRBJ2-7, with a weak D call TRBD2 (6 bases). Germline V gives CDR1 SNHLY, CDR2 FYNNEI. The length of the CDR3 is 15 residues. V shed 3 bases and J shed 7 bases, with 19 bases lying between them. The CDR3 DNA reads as TGTGCCAGCAGTGAGGGACTGGCGGGAAGTATGGAGCAGTACTTC. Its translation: CASSEGLAGSMEQYF.

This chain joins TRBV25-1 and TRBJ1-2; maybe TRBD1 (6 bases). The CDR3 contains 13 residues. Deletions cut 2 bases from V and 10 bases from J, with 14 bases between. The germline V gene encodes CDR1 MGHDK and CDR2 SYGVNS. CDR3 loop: CASSEAGDIHYTF. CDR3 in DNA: TGTGCCAGCAGTGAAGCGGGGGACATACACTACACCTTC.

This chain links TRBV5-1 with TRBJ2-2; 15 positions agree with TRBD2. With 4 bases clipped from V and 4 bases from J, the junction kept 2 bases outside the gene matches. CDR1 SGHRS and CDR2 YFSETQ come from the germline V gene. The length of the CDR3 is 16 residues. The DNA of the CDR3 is TGCGCCAGCAGCAGGACTAGCGGGAGGGGCACCGGGGAGCTGTTTTTT. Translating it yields CASSRTSGRGTGELFF.

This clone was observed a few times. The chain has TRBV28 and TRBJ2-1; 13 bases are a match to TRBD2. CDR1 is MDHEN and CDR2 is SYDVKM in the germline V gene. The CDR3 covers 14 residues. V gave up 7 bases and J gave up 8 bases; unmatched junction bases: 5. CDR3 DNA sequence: TGTGCCAGCACTACTAGCGGGAGGGCCCATGAGCAGTTCTTC. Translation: CASTTSGRAHEQFF.

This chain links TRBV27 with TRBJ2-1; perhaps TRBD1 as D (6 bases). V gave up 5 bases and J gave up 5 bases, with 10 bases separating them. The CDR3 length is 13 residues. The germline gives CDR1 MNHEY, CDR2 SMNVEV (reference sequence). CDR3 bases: TGTGCCAGCAGTCCACGGGACAACAATGAGCAGTTCTTC. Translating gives CASSPRDNNEQFF.

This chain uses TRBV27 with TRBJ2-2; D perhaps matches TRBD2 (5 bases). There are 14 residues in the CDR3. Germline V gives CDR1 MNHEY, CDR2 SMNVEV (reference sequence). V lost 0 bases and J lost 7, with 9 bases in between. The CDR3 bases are TGTGCCAGCAGTTTATCGGTCGGAGGCGGGGAGCTGTTTTTT. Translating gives CASSLSVGGGELFF.

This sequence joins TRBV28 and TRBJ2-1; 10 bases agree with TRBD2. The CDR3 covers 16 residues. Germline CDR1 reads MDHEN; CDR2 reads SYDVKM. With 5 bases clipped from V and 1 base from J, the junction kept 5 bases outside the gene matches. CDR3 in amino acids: CASSLGLAASYNEQFF. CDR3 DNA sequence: TGTGCCAGCAGTCTCGGACTAGCGGCTTCCTACAATGAGCAGTTCTTC.

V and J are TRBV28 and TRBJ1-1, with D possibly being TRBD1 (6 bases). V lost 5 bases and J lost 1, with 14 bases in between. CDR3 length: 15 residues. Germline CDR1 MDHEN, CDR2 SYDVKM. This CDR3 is CASSALQGRNTEAFF. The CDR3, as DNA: TGTGCCAGCAGTGCCCTGCAGGGGCGGAACACTGAAGCTTTCTTT. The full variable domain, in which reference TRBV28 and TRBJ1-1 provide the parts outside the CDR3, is DVKVTQSSRYLVKRTGEKVFLECVQDMDHENMFWYRQDPGLGLRLIYFSYDVKMKEKGDIPEGYSVSREKKERFSLILESASTNQTSMYLCASSALQGRNTEAFFGQGTRLTVV.

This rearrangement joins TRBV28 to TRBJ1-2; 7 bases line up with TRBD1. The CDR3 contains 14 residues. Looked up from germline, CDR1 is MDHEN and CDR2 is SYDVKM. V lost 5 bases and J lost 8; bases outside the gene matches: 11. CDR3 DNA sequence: TGTGCCAGCAGTACCTTTCGGACAGGCGGGGGCTACACCTTC. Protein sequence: CASSTFRTGGGYTF.

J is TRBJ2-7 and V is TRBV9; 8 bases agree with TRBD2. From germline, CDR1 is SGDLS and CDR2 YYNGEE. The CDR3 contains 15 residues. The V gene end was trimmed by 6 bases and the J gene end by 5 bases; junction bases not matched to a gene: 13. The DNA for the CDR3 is TGTGCCAGCACCTCTGATACGGGAGGGCCTCACGAGCAGTACTTC. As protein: CASTSDTGGPHEQYF.

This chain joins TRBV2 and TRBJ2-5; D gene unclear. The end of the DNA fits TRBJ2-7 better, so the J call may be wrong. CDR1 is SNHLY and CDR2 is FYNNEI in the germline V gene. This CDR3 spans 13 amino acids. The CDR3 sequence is CASSTSLVYEQYF. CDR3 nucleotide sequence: TGTGCCAGCAGTACCTCCTTAGTGTACGAGCAGTACTTC.

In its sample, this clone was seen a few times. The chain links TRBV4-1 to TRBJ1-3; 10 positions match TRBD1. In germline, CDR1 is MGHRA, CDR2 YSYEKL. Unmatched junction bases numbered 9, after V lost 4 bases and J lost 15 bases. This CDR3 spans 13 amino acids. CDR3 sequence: CASSRYGQGDRYF. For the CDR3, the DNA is TGCGCCAGCAGCCGTTACGGACAGGGGGATAGATATTTT.

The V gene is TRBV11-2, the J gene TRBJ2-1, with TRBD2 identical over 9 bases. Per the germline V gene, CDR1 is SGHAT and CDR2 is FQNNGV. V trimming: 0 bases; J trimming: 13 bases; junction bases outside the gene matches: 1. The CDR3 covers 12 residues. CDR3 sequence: CASSLEGTSQFF. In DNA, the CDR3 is TGTGCCAGCAGCTTAGAAGGGACTAGCCAGTTCTTC.

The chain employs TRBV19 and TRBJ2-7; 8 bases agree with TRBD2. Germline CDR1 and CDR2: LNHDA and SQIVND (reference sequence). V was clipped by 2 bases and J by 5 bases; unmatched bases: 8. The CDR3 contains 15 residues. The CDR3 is CASSIIGRGANEQYF. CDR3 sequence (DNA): TGTGCCAGTAGTATAATTGGGCGGGGGGCGAACGAGCAGTACTTC.

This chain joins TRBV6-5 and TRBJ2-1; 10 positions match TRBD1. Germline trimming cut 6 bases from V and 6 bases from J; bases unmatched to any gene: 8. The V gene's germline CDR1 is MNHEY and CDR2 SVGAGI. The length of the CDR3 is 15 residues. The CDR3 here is CASRARQGAFNEQFF. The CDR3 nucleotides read TGTGCCAGCAGAGCTCGACAGGGGGCATTCAATGAGCAGTTCTTC.

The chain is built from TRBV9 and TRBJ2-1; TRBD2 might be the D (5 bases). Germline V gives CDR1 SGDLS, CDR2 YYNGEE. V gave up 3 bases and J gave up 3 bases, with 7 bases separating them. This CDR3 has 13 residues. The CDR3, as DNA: TGTGCCAGCAGCGACGACTACTACAATGAGCAGTTCTTC. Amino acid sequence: CASSDDYYNEQFF. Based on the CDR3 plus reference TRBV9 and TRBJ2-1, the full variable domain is DSGVTQTPKHLITATGQRVTLRCSPRSGDLSVYWYQQSLDQGLQFLIQYYNGEERAKGNILERFSAQQFPDLHSELNLSSLELGDSALYFCASSDDYYNEQFFGPGTRLTVL.

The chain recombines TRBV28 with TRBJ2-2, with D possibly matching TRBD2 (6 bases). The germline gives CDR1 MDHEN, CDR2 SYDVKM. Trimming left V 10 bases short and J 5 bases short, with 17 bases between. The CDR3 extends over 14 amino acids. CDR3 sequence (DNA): TGTGCCACCAACCGGAGGGGTCCAACCGGGGAGCTGTTTTTT. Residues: CATNRRGPTGELFF.

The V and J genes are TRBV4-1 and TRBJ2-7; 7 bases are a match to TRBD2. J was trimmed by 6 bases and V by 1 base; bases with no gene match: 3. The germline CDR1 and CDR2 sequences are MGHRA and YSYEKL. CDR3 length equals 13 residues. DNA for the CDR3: TGCGCCAGCAGCCAAGGGGGGGGGTCCGAGCAGTACTTC. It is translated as CASSQGGGSEQYF.

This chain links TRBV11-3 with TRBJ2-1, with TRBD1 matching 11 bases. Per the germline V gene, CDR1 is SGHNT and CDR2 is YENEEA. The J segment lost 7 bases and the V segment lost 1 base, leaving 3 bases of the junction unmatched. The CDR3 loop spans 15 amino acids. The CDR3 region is CASSLAGTGGNEQFF. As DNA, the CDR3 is TGTGCCAGCAGCTTAGCGGGGACAGGGGGGAATGAGCAGTTCTTC. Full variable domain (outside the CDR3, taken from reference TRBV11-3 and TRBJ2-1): EAGVVQSPRYKIIEKKQPVAFWCNPISGHNTLYWYLQNLGQGPELLIRYENEEAVDDSQLPKDRFSAERLKGVDSTLKIQPAELGDSAVYLCASSLAGTGGNEQFFGPGTRLTVL.

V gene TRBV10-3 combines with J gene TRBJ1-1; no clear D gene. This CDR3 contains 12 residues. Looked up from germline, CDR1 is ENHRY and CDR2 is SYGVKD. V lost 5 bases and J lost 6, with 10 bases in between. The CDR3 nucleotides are TGTGCCATCAGTAGTTCAGGCCCTGAAGCTTTCTTT. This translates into CAISSSGPEAFF.

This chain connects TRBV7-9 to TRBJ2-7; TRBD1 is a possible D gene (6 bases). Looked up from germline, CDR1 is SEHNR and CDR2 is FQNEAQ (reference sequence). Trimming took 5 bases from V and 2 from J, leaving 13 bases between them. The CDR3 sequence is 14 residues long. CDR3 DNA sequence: TGTGCCAGCAGCCCGAGAGGGACAACCTACGAGCAGTACTTC. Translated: CASSPRGTTYEQYF.

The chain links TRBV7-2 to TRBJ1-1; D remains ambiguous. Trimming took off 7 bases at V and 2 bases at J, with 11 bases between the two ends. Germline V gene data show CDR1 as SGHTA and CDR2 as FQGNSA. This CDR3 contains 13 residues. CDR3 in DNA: TGTGCCAGCACCCAAACACGAAACACTGAAGCTTTCTTT. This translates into CASTQTRNTEAFF. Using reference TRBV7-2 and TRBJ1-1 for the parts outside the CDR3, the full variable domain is GAGVSQSPSNKVTEKGKDVELRCDPISGHTALYWYRQSLGQGLEFLIYFQGNSAPDKSGLPSDRFSAERTGGSVSTLTIQRTQQEDSAVYLCASTQTRNTEAFFGQGTRLTVV.